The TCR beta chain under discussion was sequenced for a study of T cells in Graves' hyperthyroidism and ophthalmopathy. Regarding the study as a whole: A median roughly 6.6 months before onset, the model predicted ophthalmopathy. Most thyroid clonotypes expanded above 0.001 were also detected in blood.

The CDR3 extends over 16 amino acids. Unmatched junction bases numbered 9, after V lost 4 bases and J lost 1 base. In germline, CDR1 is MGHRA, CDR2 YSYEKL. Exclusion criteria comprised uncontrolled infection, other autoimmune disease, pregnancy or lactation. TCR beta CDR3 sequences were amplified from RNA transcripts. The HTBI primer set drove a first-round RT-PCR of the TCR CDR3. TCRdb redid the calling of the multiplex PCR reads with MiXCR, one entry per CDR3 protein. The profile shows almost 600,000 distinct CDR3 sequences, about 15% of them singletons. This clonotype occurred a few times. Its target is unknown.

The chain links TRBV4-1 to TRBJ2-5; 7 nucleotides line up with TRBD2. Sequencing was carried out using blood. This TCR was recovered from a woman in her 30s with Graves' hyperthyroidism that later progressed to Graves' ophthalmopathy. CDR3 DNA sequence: TGCGCCAGCAGCCTTGGACTAGAGAGAACCCAAGAGACCCAGTACTTC. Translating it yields CASSLGLERTQETQYF.